The 10 T cell receptor beta chains given below trace back to one sample, sequenced in a study of human thymus T cells (dated by TCRdb to about 2020). Thymus tissue was obtained as surgical resects removed during corrective cardiac surgery. The library was prepared using the immunoSEQ multiplex PCR assay. TCRdb took over this immuneACCESS table, retaining in-frame rearrangements with V and J assigned. Such tables are incomplete; in checked studies, under half of the missing clones stem from an unresolved V gene, and the remainder is unexplained. Recorded for this sample are roughly 120,000 clones; more than 90% of them occurred a single time. Clones ranked in the top ten supply around 0.022% of the sample. Sequenced sample: thymus tissue. The origin of the receptors is a boy under two years old with a congenital heart defect but otherwise immunologically healthy.

V is TRBV9 and J is TRBJ2-1; 9 nucleotides align to TRBD2. Germline CDR1 and CDR2: SGDLS and YYNGEE. V lost 3 bases, J lost 7 bases, and 11 bases stayed unmatched. The CDR3 loop spans 16 amino acids. The CDR3 protein is CASSGGRRGGPNEQFF. The CDR3 coding sequence is TGTGCCAGCAGCGGAGGCAGGCGGGGGGGCCCGAATGAGCAGTTCTTC.

A word on this clone: The junction and the germline gene differ at one end; a read error may be behind it. Other DNA sequences of this sample code for an identical CDR3. The chain has TRBV5-4 and TRBJ1-2; D uncertain. CDR3 length: 13 amino acids. The germline V gene has CDR1 SGHNT and CDR2 YYREEE (reference sequence). DNA for the CDR3: TGTGCCAGCAGCTTGGGACAAAACTATGGCTATACCTTC. It codes for CASSLGQNYGYTF.

V and J are TRBV7-9 and TRBJ2-7; D may match TRBD1 or TRBD2 (5 bases each). This CDR3 contains 12 residues. Germline assignment: CDR1 SEHNR and CDR2 FQNEAQ (reference sequence). V lost 1 base and J 5 bases, leaving 6 bases between the germline ends. For the CDR3, the DNA is TGTGCCAGCAGCTTAGTGGGACACGAGCAGTACTTC. Its translation is CASSLVGHEQYF.

The chain couples TRBV5-4 to TRBJ2-7; D not certain. V was trimmed by 0 bases and J by 0 bases, leaving 10 bases between them. This CDR3 is built from 15 residues. Germline V gives CDR1 SGHNT, CDR2 YYREEE (reference sequence). CDR3 in amino acids: CASSLVPVLSYEQYF. In nucleotides, the CDR3 is TGTGCCAGCAGCTTGGTTCCAGTCCTCTCCTACGAGCAGTACTTC.

J is TRBJ2-5 and V is TRBV28, with no clear D. V was cut by 6 bases and J by 4 bases, with 12 bases left in between. The CDR3 covers 13 residues. Germline V CDR1 and CDR2: MDHEN, SYDVKM. CDR3 sequence (DNA): TGTGCCAGCAGCTTGCCGGTGGTAGAGACCCAGTACTTC. It codes for CASSLPVVETQYF. Using reference TRBV28 and TRBJ2-5 for the parts outside the CDR3, the full variable domain is DVKVTQSSRYLVKRTGEKVFLECVQDMDHENMFWYRQDPGLGLRLIYFSYDVKMKEKGDIPEGYSVSREKKERFSLILESASTNQTSMYLCASSLPVVETQYFGPGTRLLVL.

V is TRBV27 and J is TRBJ2-5; 15 bases are shared with TRBD2. The CDR3 has 18 amino acids. Germline CDR1 reads MNHEY; CDR2 reads SMNVEV (reference sequence). V lost 0 bases, J lost 7 bases, and 9 bases stayed unmatched. CDR3: CASSLSPGLAGGTGTQYF. The DNA of the CDR3 is TGTGCCAGCAGTTTATCGCCGGGACTAGCGGGGGGCACCGGGACCCAGTACTTC.

The genes are TRBV29-1 and TRBJ1-2, with a weak D call TRBD1 (6 bases). Trimming removed 8 bases from V and 6 bases from J, with 19 bases in between. CDR1 is SQVTM, CDR2 ANQGSEA, per germline. The CDR3 is 13 residues long. For the CDR3, the DNA is TGCAGCTACCTCAGGGGAGGTTCGGATGGCTACACCTTC. This sequence encodes CSYLRGGSDGYTF.

The chain's CDR3 is CASSNNTEAFF. Written as DNA, the CDR3 is TGTGCCAGCAGTAATAACACTGAAGCTTTCTTT. V usage is TRBV2 and J usage is TRBJ1-1; no firm D call. The V end lost 5 bases, the J end lost 2 bases, and 3 bases lay between the germline ends. This CDR3 has 11 residues. CDR1 and CDR2 from the germline V gene are SNHLY and FYNNEI. The full variable domain, its missing parts supplied by reference TRBV2 and TRBJ1-1, is EPEVTQTPSHQVTQMGQEVILRCVPISNHLYFYWYRQILGQKVEFLVSFYNNEISEKSEIFDDQFSVERPDGSNFTLKIRSTKLEDSAMYFCASSNNTEAFFGQGTRLTVV.

CDR3 sequence reads: CAWSVRSRTNQPQHF. The CDR3 DNA reads TGTGCCTGGAGTGTACGGTCTAGGACTAATCAGCCCCAGCATTTT. The chain has TRBV30 and TRBJ1-5; D gene uncertain. Germline V gene lookup returns CDR1 GTSNPN and CDR2 SVGIG (reference sequence). Trimming took 0 bases from V and 4 from J, leaving 13 bases between them. This CDR3 comprises 15 residues.

In this sample, this clone turned up once. J is TRBJ2-7 and V is TRBV2; tentatively, D is TRBD2 (6 bases). Trimming removed 3 bases at V and 0 bases at J, with 21 bases between. Germline loops: CDR1 SNHLY, CDR2 FYNNEI. This CDR3 has 18 amino acids. In DNA form, the CDR3 reads TGTGCCAGCAGTGAGGCGGGACTCTCCGTCCCGTCCTCCTACGAGCAGTACTTC. This codes for CASSEAGLSVPSSYEQYF.